Presented here are 10 T cell receptor beta chains from one specimen sequenced in a study of control samples from healthy donors and cancer patients. TCRdb's copy holds only in-frame clones and misses some; the assay was immunoSEQ multiplex PCR. The sample has fewer than 120,000 clones, approximately 88% seen once. The sample was PBMCs. These receptors all come from a woman aged 55-70 years with lung cancer.

CDR3 sequence: CASSLGRGPPYNEQFF. For the CDR3, the DNA is TGTGCCAGCAGCTTAGGCCGCGGGCCACCCTACAATGAGCAGTTCTTC. The chain combines TRBV13 with TRBJ2-1, with TRBD2 as a possible D gene (5 bases). Germline V gene sequence: CDR1 PRHDT, CDR2 FYEKMQ (reference sequence). The CDR3 consists of 16 residues. With 0 bases removed from V and 2 bases from J, the gap between germline ends came to 11 bases. Together with reference TRBV13 and TRBJ2-1, the CDR3 gives the full variable domain: AAGVIQSPRHLIKEKRETATLKCYPIPRHDTVYWYQQGPGQDPQFLISFYEKMQSDKGSIPDRFSAQQFSDYHSELNMSSLELGDSALYFCASSLGRGPPYNEQFFGPGTRLTVL.

The chain is built from TRBV6-5 and TRBJ1-2, with TRBD1 matching over 7 bases. The CDR3 is made up of 14 amino acids. Germline CDR1 and CDR2: MNHEY and SVGAGI. Trimming took 6 bases from V and 4 from J; bases not matched to a gene: 8. The DNA for the CDR3 is TGTGCCAGCAGAAGGGACAGCGCCGGCTATGGCTACACCTTC. It yields the protein CASRRDSAGYGYTF.

This clone was seen just once. This chain connects TRBV2 to TRBJ1-6; perhaps TRBD1 as D (6 bases). V dropped 5 bases and J dropped 13 bases, with 18 bases sitting between them. The CDR3 has 14 amino acids. Germline assignment: CDR1 SNHLY and CDR2 FYNNEI. The CDR3 protein is CASSSQGRGKPLHF. In DNA, the CDR3 is TGTGCCAGCAGTTCACAGGGACGGGGAAAGCCCCTCCACTTT.

By share, this clone ranks as medium-sized. This chain uses TRBV19 with TRBJ2-3, with D perhaps TRBD2 (6 bases). The CDR3 covers 15 residues. In germline, CDR1 is LNHDA, CDR2 SQIVND (reference sequence). V lost 5 bases to trimming and J lost 4 bases, with 16 bases between them. The CDR3: CASSPAGLWADTQYF. CDR3 coding DNA: TGTGCCAGTAGTCCGGCGGGATTGTGGGCAGATACGCAGTATTTT.

The chain carries TRBV7-2 and TRBJ2-5; TRBD2 might be the D (7 bases). The CDR3 extends over 15 amino acids. Germline CDR1 and CDR2: SGHTA and FQGNSA. V lost 3 bases and J lost 2, with 13 bases in between. DNA for the CDR3: TGTGCCAGCAGCTTTACGGGGGGCTCTCAAGAGACCCAGTACTTC. Its protein is CASSFTGGSQETQYF.

The chain recombines TRBV3-1 (or the pseudogene TRBV3-2) with TRBJ2-3; D not resolved. The CDR3 is made up of 16 amino acids. Germline values: CDR1 LGHDT, CDR2 YNNKEL (reference sequence). Trimming shortened V by 7 bases and J by 0 bases, and 17 bases separated the two germline ends. DNA for the CDR3: TGTGCCAGCAACAAAGAACCGGGCAGGAGCACAGATACGCAGTATTTT. Translation: CASNKEPGRSTDTQYF.

The chain combines TRBV4-3 with TRBJ2-6; perhaps TRBD2 as D (5 bases). This CDR3 region has 17 residues. Trimming removed 1 base at V and 0 bases at J, with 10 bases between. Germline V CDR1 and CDR2: LGHNA, YSLEER. The DNA for the CDR3 is TGCGCCAGCAGCCAAGCTAGCCCAAGCTCTGGGGCCAACGTCCTGACTTTC. It translates to CASSQASPSSGANVLTF.

J is TRBJ2-1 and V is TRBV3-1 (or the pseudogene TRBV3-2); 9 bases map to TRBD1. The CDR3 sequence is 15 residues long. V trimming: 4 bases; J trimming: 8 bases; junction bases outside the gene matches: 9. Germline assignment: CDR1 LGHDT and CDR2 YNNKEL (reference sequence). The CDR3 nucleotides read TGTGCCAGCAGCCGGGGGACAGGGTTGCGCGATGAGCAGTTCTTC. It translates to CASSRGTGLRDEQFF.

This chain uses TRBV18 with TRBJ2-7; possibly TRBD2 for D (5 bases). This CDR3 spans 12 amino acids. V gave up 5 bases and J gave up 5 bases, with 10 bases separating them. The germline V gene has CDR1 KGHSH and CDR2 LQKENI. The CDR3 spells CASSALAHEQYF. In DNA, the CDR3 is TGTGCCAGCTCAGCTCTAGCTCACGAGCAGTACTTC.

As for this clone: The identical CDR3 is also encoded by other nucleotide sequences in the sample. J is TRBJ2-7 and V is TRBV19, with D possibly called TRBD1 or TRBD2 (5 bases each). The length of the CDR3 is 13 residues. With 6 bases removed from V and 2 bases from J, the gap between germline ends came to 11 bases. CDR1 is LNHDA, CDR2 SQIVND, per germline (reference sequence). This chain's CDR3 is CASSRDGTYEQYF. Here the CDR3 DNA reads TGTGCCAGTAGCCGGGACGGGACCTACGAGCAGTACTTC.